The text below deals with one T cell receptor (beta chain). Its antigen is unidentified. These data originate in a study of T cell responses to AZD1222 COVID-19 vaccine. Study-wide context: Researchers grouped second doses given at about 4 or about 12 weeks into one pool.

Study-level points and caveats: Scientists sampled the repertoires only once the peak T cell response had passed. Donor demographics were predominantly white British with a female majority; clonal diversity may be underestimated. Mapped onto spike, vaccine-associated CD4 TCRs spanned it and were dominant at 160-218 and 743-854.

Per the germline V gene, CDR1 is SGHKS and CDR2 is YYEKEE (reference sequence). V lost 0 bases and J lost 1, with 11 bases in between. The CDR3 covers 15 residues. Some clones are missing from TCRdb's copy, which holds only in-frame ones; the method was immunoSEQ multiplex PCR. The repertoire includes 75,000 to 100,000 clones, more than 90% of them detected once, and approximately 12% sits in the top ten. The V call is TRBV5-5, the J call TRBJ2-7; D ambiguous. This sequence originates from an adult in good health. The sample was peripheral blood, taken on day 0 of AZD1222 vaccination. The CDR3 is CASSLAVLGSYEQYF. CDR3 coding DNA: TGTGCCAGCAGCTTGGCGGTTCTAGGGTCCTACGAGCAGTACTTC. Full variable domain (remainder filled in from reference TRBV5-5 and TRBJ2-7): DAGVTQSPTHLIKTRGQQVTLRCSPISGHKSVSWYQQVLGQGPQFIFQYYEKEERGRGNFPDRFSARQFPNYSSELNVNALLLGDSALYLCASSLAVLGSYEQYFGPGTRLTVT.